The clone carrying this T cell receptor (beta chain) was detected only a few times. No antigen is known for it. The data originate from a study of cytomegalovirus exposure and HLA in healthy donors. This CDR3 comprises 12 residues. Germline CDR1 reads PRHDT; CDR2 reads FYEKMQ (reference sequence). Between the trimmed V and J ends, which lost 5 bases and 7 bases, there was a span of 9 bases. Study outcomes and limitations: In a later analysis, HLA-associated beta chains showed higher expansion and lower generation probabilities than comparable chains.

PCR amplification relied on 60 Vbeta primers (plus 13 Jbeta primers). Profiling relied on immunoSEQ multiplex PCR, and the TCRdb table lists in-frame clones only, not all of them. The sample consists of more than 65,000 clones, around 76% of them appearing once. The specimen was PBMCs. The TCR originated in a woman between 45 and 65 years old in good health and CMV-seropositive. The chain recombines TRBV13 with TRBJ2-1; maybe TRBD1 (6 bases). CDR3 DNA sequence: TGTGCCAGCAGCCCAGGGGAGAATGAGCAGTTCTTC. This sequence encodes CASSPGENEQFF. Full variable domain (missing parts from reference TRBV13 and TRBJ2-1): AAGVIQSPRHLIKEKRETATLKCYPIPRHDTVYWYQQGPGQDPQFLISFYEKMQSDKGSIPDRFSAQQFSDYHSELNMSSLELGDSALYFCASSPGENEQFFGPGTRLTVL.